The clone carrying this TCR beta chain showed up just once. The antigen is undetermined. These data come from a study of cytotoxic CD8 clonotypes in ibrutinib-treated CLL. Study as a whole: An average of roughly 270,000 productive templates and some 100,000 productive rearrangements was obtained per sample. Regarding the study as a whole: Under therapy, public clonotypes either contracted or stayed stable, and they were uncommon.

Germline trimming cut 3 bases from V and 0 bases from J; bases unmatched to any gene: 6. This CDR3 has 15 amino acids. In germline, CDR1 is GTSNPN, CDR2 SVGIG (reference sequence). Investigators sought sequencing depths of between 1 in 200,000 and 1 in 1 million T cells. The repertoire was sequenced with immunoSEQ multiplex PCR; TCRdb's copy has only in-frame clones and lacks some. This sample has around 300,000 clones, with almost 80% found just once. The sample in question was PBMCs, obtained before ibrutinib treatment. The rearrangement uses TRBV30 and TRBJ1-2; 8 bases agree with TRBD1. This sequence originates from a human donor with chronic lymphocytic leukemia. The CDR3 sequence: CAWRGGTGSNYGYTF. CDR3 in DNA: TGTGCCTGGAGGGGGGGGACAGGATCTAACTATGGCTACACCTTC. The full variable domain, in which reference TRBV30 and TRBJ1-2 provide the parts outside the CDR3, is SQTIHQWPATLVQPVGSPLSLECTVEGTSNPNLYWYRQAAGRGLQLLFYSVGIGQISSEVPQNLSASRPQDRQFILSSKKLLLSDSGFYLCAWRGGTGSNYGYTFGSGTRLTVV.